This passage covers 29 T cell receptor beta chains from one sample sequenced in a study of T cells in women clearing cervical HPV infection. Sequenced by immunoSEQ multiplex PCR; TCRdb stores in-frame clones only, minus some. This repertoire includes some 30,000 clones. The source material was blood buffy coat. The receptors derive from a woman between 18 and 69 years old with a cervical HPV16 infection that either progressed to CIN3+ or cleared (not recorded which).

On this clone itself: The sequence runs out 3 residues before the end of the CDR3; the remainder is reconstructed from the germline J gene. The V call is TRBV5-1, the J call TRBJ2-5; D call uncertain. The CDR3 has 14 residues. Deletions cut 2 bases from V and 1 base from J, with 9 bases between. CDR1 is SGHRS and CDR2 is YFSETQ in the germline V gene. The CDR3 loop reads CASSFALFQETQYF. The sequenced CDR3 bases are TGCGCCAGCAGCTTCGCACTATTCCAAGAGACC. The full variable domain, rest sourced from reference TRBV5-1 and TRBJ2-5, is KAGVTQTPRYLIKTRGQQVTLSCSPISGHRSVSWYQQTPGQGLQFLFEYFSETQRNKGNFPGRFSGRQFSNSRSEMNVSTLELGDSALYLCASSFALFQETQYFGPGTRLLVL.

On this clone: The CDR3 is cut off 3 residues early in the read; its end comes from the germline J gene. The chain links TRBV7-2 to TRBJ1-1, with D tentatively TRBD1 (5 bases). Germline-derived CDR1 and CDR2 are SGHTA and FQGNSA. This CDR3 has 15 residues. The CDR3 sequence: CASSPPGTSGGGAFF. CDR3 DNA, as far as it was read: TGTGCCAGCAGCCCCCCGGGGACTAGCGGGGGGGGA. The variable domain in full, completed from reference TRBV7-2 and TRBJ1-1, reads GAGVSQSPSNKVTEKGKDVELRCDPISGHTALYWYRQSLGQGLEFLIYFQGNSAPDKSGLPSDRFSAERTGGSVSTLTIQRTQQEDSAVYLCASSPPGTSGGGAFFGQGTRLTVV.

The covered CDR3 bases are TGCAGTGCTAGACGGGGGAGCTCCTATAATTCACCC. This encodes CSARRGSSYNSP. The whole CDR3 is CSARRGSSYNSPLHF. The rearrangement uses TRBV20-1 and TRBJ1-6; D is perhaps TRBD1 (5 bases). The read is 3 residues too short to cover the CDR3 end, so that end is filled in from the germline J gene. V was trimmed by 2 bases and J by 0 bases, leaving 8 bases between them. The CDR3 runs 15 residues. In germline, CDR1 is DFQATT, CDR2 SNEGSKA (reference sequence).

Remarks on this clone: The DNA ends 3 residues before the CDR3 does, and the rest of the CDR3 is filled in from the germline J gene. The chain employs TRBV5-6 and TRBJ1-2; D possibly corresponds to TRBD1 (6 bases). Germline lookup yields CDR1 SGHDT and CDR2 YYEEEE. Trimming left V 1 base short and J 5 bases short, with 9 bases between. The CDR3 runs to 13 residues. The sequenced part of the CDR3 DNA is TGTGCCAGCAGCTTGCCAGGGGAATATGGC. Its protein product is CASSLPGEYG. In full, the CDR3 is CASSLPGEYGYTF. The whole variable domain, filled in from reference TRBV5-6 and TRBJ1-2, reads DAGVTQSPTHLIKTRGQQVTLRCSPKSGHDTVSWYQQALGQGPQFIFQYYEEEERQRGNFPDRFSGHQFPNYSSELNVNALLLGDSALYLCASSLPGEYGYTFGSGTRLTVV.

Of note for this clone: The CDR3 goes on 3 residues after the read ends, and that part is filled in from the germline J gene. The chain employs TRBV29-1 and TRBJ1-4; TRBD1 might be the D (5 bases). Germline values: CDR1 SQVTM, CDR2 ANQGSEA. This CDR3 is 13 amino acids long. The CDR3 sequence is CSVTTGGANVLFF. The sequenced part of the CDR3 DNA is TGCAGCGTTACCACGGGAGGGGCCAACGTA.

Of note for this clone: The read ends 3 residues before the CDR3 terminus; that terminus is restored from the germline J gene. The genes are TRBV5-4 and TRBJ1-2; 7 nucleotides match TRBD1. V lost 3 bases, J lost 5 bases, and 10 bases stayed unmatched. CDR1 and CDR2 (germline): SGHNT, YYREEE (reference sequence). The CDR3 runs 15 residues. This CDR3 reads CASSSLTGLNYGYTF. CDR3 DNA (partial): TGTGCCAGCAGCTCCCTGACAGGGCTCAATTATGGC. Looking up the rest from reference TRBV5-4 and TRBJ1-2 gives the full variable domain: ETGVTQSPTHLIKTRGQQVTLRCSSQSGHNTVSWYQQALGQGPQFIFQYYREEENGRGNFPPRFSGLQFPNYSSELNVNALELDDSALYLCASSSLTGLNYGYTFGSGTRLTVV.

Details on this clone: The sequence runs out 3 residues before the end of the CDR3; the remainder is reconstructed from the germline J gene. This chain links TRBV20-1 with TRBJ2-1; 11 bases agree with TRBD2. The germline V gene has CDR1 DFQATT and CDR2 SNEGSKA (reference sequence). V gave up 5 bases and J gave up 8 bases; unmatched junction bases: 11. The CDR3 covers 15 residues. The CDR3 is CSAGLAGGPGDEQFF. CDR3 DNA, as far as it was read: TGCAGTGCTGGTTTAGCGGGAGGGCCGGGGGATGAG.

In the case of this clone: The read is 3 residues too short to cover the CDR3 end, so that end is filled in from the germline J gene. The rearrangement uses TRBV7-9 and TRBJ2-5; 8 nucleotides align to TRBD2. The V and J ends lost 5 bases and 7 bases, in that order; junction bases with no gene match: 6. The CDR3 loop spans 13 amino acids. Looked up from germline, CDR1 is SEHNR and CDR2 is FQNEAQ (reference sequence). Partial CDR3 DNA: TGTGCCAGCAGCCTCGGGGGGGTGGCGACC. Residues: CASSLGGVAT. The whole CDR3 sequence is CASSLGGVATQYF.

The part of the CDR3 DNA that was read is TGTGCCTGGAGGGGCAAAGGGTATGGCGATGGC. It encodes CAWRGKGYGDG. The whole CDR3 sequence is CAWRGKGYGDGYTF. This chain connects TRBV30 to TRBJ1-2; D remains ambiguous. The CDR3 extends 3 residues past the end of the read, so its final part is completed from the germline J gene. Germline CDR1 GTSNPN, CDR2 SVGIG (reference sequence). The CDR3 covers 14 residues. The germline V and J ends were trimmed by 3 bases and 6 bases, with 17 bases remaining between them.

Remarks on this clone: The read finishes 3 residues shy of the CDR3 end, and the germline J gene is used to complete it. J is TRBJ2-7 and V is TRBV7-2, with D hard to call. This CDR3 is 13 amino acids long. CDR1 SGHTA and CDR2 FQGNSA come from the germline V gene. Trimming left V 6 bases short and J 0 bases short, with 9 bases between. The part of the CDR3 DNA that was read is TGTGCCAGCAGTTTTACCGGCTCCTACGAG. This codes for CASSFTGSYE. The entire CDR3 protein reads CASSFTGSYEQYF.

Concerning this clone itself: The observed sequence ends 3 residues before the CDR3 terminus, with the missing tail filled in from the germline J gene. The chain employs TRBV20-1 and TRBJ2-1, with 7 bases aligning to TRBD2. Germline CDR1 DFQATT, CDR2 SNEGSKA (reference sequence). J was trimmed by 5 bases and V by 6 bases; bases with no gene match: 7. The CDR3 contains 13 residues. The part of the CDR3 DNA that was read is TGCAGTGCCCTCCCGGGGGGTAACAATGAG. This encodes CSALPGGNNE. The whole CDR3 region reads CSALPGGNNEQFF.

With regard to this clone: The CDR3 is cut off 3 residues early in the read; its end comes from the germline J gene. The chain joins TRBV18 to TRBJ2-7; no reliable D call. V was trimmed by 3 bases and J by 2 bases, leaving 11 bases between them. Per germline, CDR1 KGHSH and CDR2 LQKENI. CDR3 length: 14 amino acids. The sequenced part of the CDR3 DNA is TGTGCCAGCTCACCTCAGTCGAATGCCTACGAG. It specifies CASSPQSNAYE. The CDR3 as a whole reads CASSPQSNAYEQYF.

To note about this clone: Read data end 3 residues before the CDR3 end; the end is taken from the germline J gene. This chain links TRBV7-8 with TRBJ2-1, with 9 bases matching TRBD1. The CDR3 runs to 15 residues. The V segment lost 5 bases and the J segment 5 bases; nucleotides outside the gene matches: 7. Germline V gene sequence: CDR1 SGHVS, CDR2 FQNEAQ. CDR3 bases read: TGTGCCAGCAGCAACCCGGGACAGGGTAACAATGAG. Translation: CASSNPGQGNNE. The full CDR3 protein is CASSNPGQGNNEQFF.

Concerning this clone: The read ends 3 residues shy of where the CDR3 ends; the end is completed using the germline J gene. The chain uses TRBV4-1 and TRBJ1-2; 10 positions agree with TRBD1. The CDR3 runs to 15 residues. Losses at the gene ends were 3 bases for V and 7 bases for J; bases not matched to a gene: 8. Germline V lookup: CDR1 MGHRA, CDR2 YSYEKL. This CDR3 reads CASSQKGTGEFGYTF. The CDR3 DNA, read in part, is TGCGCCAGCAGCCAGAAAGGGACAGGGGAATTTGGC.

Turning to this clone: The read ends 3 residues before the CDR3 terminus; that terminus is restored from the germline J gene. This chain joins TRBV19 and TRBJ1-6; D possibly corresponds to TRBD1 (5 bases). CDR1 is LNHDA, CDR2 SQIVND, per germline (reference sequence). The CDR3 length is 15 residues. CDR3 residues: CASSNIARTHFPLHF. The sequenced part of the CDR3 DNA is TGTGCCAGTAGCAATATAGCCCGGACACACTTCCCC.

In regard to this clone: The read terminates 3 residues before the CDR3 end, so the remaining end is supplied by the germline J gene. This chain uses TRBV2 with TRBJ1-6; D perhaps matches TRBD1 (5 bases). The CDR3 loop spans 13 amino acids. Germline-derived CDR1 and CDR2 are SNHLY and FYNNEI. The V gene lost 7 bases and the J gene lost 7 bases, with 11 bases spanning the gap. CDR3 bases read: TGTGCCAGCACCAGGGACTACAATTCACCC. It specifies CASTRDYNSP. The entire CDR3 sequence reads CASTRDYNSPLHF.

Of note for this clone: The DNA ends 3 residues before the CDR3 does, and the rest of the CDR3 is filled in from the germline J gene. The chain combines TRBV20-1 with TRBJ2-2, with 14 nucleotides matching TRBD2. CDR1 is DFQATT and CDR2 is SNEGSKA in the germline V gene (reference sequence). The CDR3 sequence is 16 residues long. Germline trimming cut 5 bases from V and 0 bases from J; bases unmatched to any gene: 2. The CDR3 is CSARTSGRTNTGELFF. CDR3 bases read: TGCAGTGCTCGGACTAGCGGGAGGACGAACACCGGGGAG.

For this clone: Read data end 3 residues before the CDR3 end; the end is taken from the germline J gene. The chain employs TRBV18 and TRBJ2-1, with 12 bases that match TRBD2. The CDR3 has 17 residues. Germline loops: CDR1 KGHSH, CDR2 LQKENI. The ends lost 1 base at V and 4 bases at J; junction bases unmatched: 5. The CDR3 reads CASSPRQGTSGYNEQFF. CDR3 DNA (partial): TGTGCCAGCTCACCACGACAGGGGACTAGCGGGTACAATGAG.

Points on this clone: The CDR3 end lies 3 residues beyond the end of the read and is filled in from the germline J gene. Additional DNA sequences in this sample encode the identical CDR3. The V and J genes are TRBV19 and TRBJ1-2; TRBD1 matches 10 bases. CDR1 LNHDA and CDR2 SQIVND come from the germline V gene (reference sequence). The CDR3 runs 13 residues. CDR3 in amino acids: CASSRDRGYDYTF. CDR3 DNA, as far as it was read: TGTGCCAGTAGCCGGGACAGGGGCTACGAC.

In the case of this clone: Coverage ceases 3 residues before the CDR3 finishes, and the germline J gene fills in the end. The chain uses TRBV5-6 and TRBJ1-4; D remains unclear. The CDR3 is made up of 14 amino acids. The germline CDR1 and CDR2 sequences are SGHDT and YYEEEE. Trimming took off 0 bases at V and 8 bases at J, with 11 bases between the two ends. The CDR3 bases that were read are TGTGCCAGCAGCTTGGGTAGGAGCGTCGAAAAA. Its protein is CASSLGRSVEK. The entire CDR3 is CASSLGRSVEKLFF.

Regarding this clone: The read stops 3 residues short of the end of the CDR3; the missing end is completed from the germline J gene. The gene calls are TRBV30 and TRBJ2-7; 10 bases match TRBD2. This CDR3 spans 13 amino acids. V dropped 6 bases and J dropped 4; count of bases not matched to a gene: 6. CDR1 is GTSNPN, CDR2 SVGIG, per germline (reference sequence). The CDR3 is CACGLAAPYEQYF. CDR3 DNA (partial): TGTGCCTGCGGACTAGCGGCCCCTTACGAG. Filled out from reference TRBV30 and TRBJ2-7, the complete variable domain reads SQTIHQWPATLVQPVGSPLSLECTVEGTSNPNLYWYRQAAGRGLQLLFYSVGIGQISSEVPQNLSASRPQDRQFILSSKKLLLSDSGFYLCACGLAAPYEQYFGPGTRLTVT.

Points on this clone: The CDR3 end lies 3 residues beyond the end of the read and is filled in from the germline J gene. V gene TRBV10-3 combines with J gene TRBJ1-2, with D possibly matching TRBD1 (5 bases). Trimming cost V 2 bases and J 7 bases, with 8 bases left between them. CDR3 length: 12 amino acids. Germline V gene lookup returns CDR1 ENHRY and CDR2 SYGVKD. CDR3 sequence: CAISEGTGGYTF. The sequenced CDR3 bases are TGTGCCATCAGTGAGGGTACAGGTGGC.

Remarks on this clone: The sequence runs out 3 residues before the end of the CDR3; the remainder is reconstructed from the germline J gene. The rearrangement joins TRBV11-2 to TRBJ2-1; possibly TRBD1 for D (5 bases). Germline CDR1 is SGHAT and CDR2 is FQNNGV. The CDR3 contains 13 residues. Trimming removed 5 bases from V and 5 bases from J, with 10 bases in between. The CDR3 bases that were read are TGTGCCAGCAGCCCCACAGGTAACAATGAG. Encoded protein: CASSPTGNNE. The entire CDR3 protein reads CASSPTGNNEQFF.

As for this clone: The read ends 3 residues before the CDR3 terminus; that terminus is restored from the germline J gene. The chain links TRBV10-3 to TRBJ2-4, with D maybe TRBD1 (6 bases). The CDR3 covers 14 residues. CDR1 ENHRY and CDR2 SYGVKD come from the germline V gene. The covered CDR3 bases are TGTGCCATCAGTCCGGACAGTAGCAATCAGCCT. Protein: CAISPDSSNQP. Given in full, the CDR3 is CAISPDSSNQPQYF.

As for this clone: The CDR3 end falls 3 residues outside the read, so it is completed with the germline J gene. The gene calls are TRBV30 and TRBJ1-1; D is perhaps TRBD1 (5 bases). The CDR3 totals 13 residues. Per germline, CDR1 GTSNPN and CDR2 SVGIG (reference sequence). This CDR3 reads CAWSGGNAGKAFF. The sequenced part of the CDR3 DNA is TGTGCCTGGAGCGGGGGTAACGCGGGGAAA.

In regard to this clone: Read sequence stops 3 residues before the CDR3 end, and the germline J gene provides the missing end. The chain recombines TRBV11-2 with TRBJ2-3, with D unclear. Germline assignment: CDR1 SGHAT and CDR2 FQNNGV. V dropped 0 bases and J dropped 2 bases, with 9 bases sitting between them. This CDR3 contains 15 residues. CDR3 in amino acids: CASSLEAQDTDTQYF. Incomplete CDR3 DNA: TGTGCCAGCAGCTTAGAGGCCCAGGACACAGATACG.

As to this clone: The missing CDR3 end, 3 residues past where the read stops, is filled in from the germline J gene. The chain recombines TRBV7-9 with TRBJ1-1; 9 nucleotides agree with TRBD1. This CDR3 region has 14 residues. With V trimmed by 4 bases and J by 4 bases, 4 bases remained unmatched. CDR1 SEHNR and CDR2 FQNEAQ come from the germline V gene (reference sequence). The chain's CDR3 is CASSSGTGFTEAFF. CDR3 DNA (partial): TGTGCCAGCAGCTCCGGGACAGGGTTCACTGAA.

As concerns this clone: The DNA ends 3 residues before the CDR3 does, and the rest of the CDR3 is filled in from the germline J gene. V is TRBV20-1 and J is TRBJ2-1; 12 bases are shared with TRBD2. The V and J ends lost 6 bases and 4 bases, in that order; junction bases with no gene match: 13. CDR1 and CDR2 (germline): DFQATT, SNEGSKA (reference sequence). The CDR3 length is 17 residues. The part of the CDR3 DNA that was read is TGCAGTGCCCTGGGGCTAGCGGGAGGGCCGGGTTACAATGAG. Translated: CSALGLAGGPGYNE. The whole CDR3 reads CSALGLAGGPGYNEQFF.

A remark on this clone: The read terminates 3 residues ahead of where the CDR3 ends, so the germline J gene completes it. This rearrangement joins TRBV5-4 to TRBJ2-3; a weak D match, TRBD1 (6 bases). V lost 4 bases and J lost 2, with 11 bases in between. Germline CDR1 SGHNT, CDR2 YYREEE (reference sequence). There are 14 residues in the CDR3. This CDR3 is CASSEGQITDTQYF. CDR3 DNA (partial): TGTGCCAGCAGCGAAGGACAGATCACAGATACG.